Below, one TCR beta chain is given with its context. Its antigen remains unknown. The data are from a study of shared clonotypes between healthy human individuals. Findings and limits, study-wide: How much donors shared clonotypes was expected to be affected by sequencing depth.

This CDR3 region has 14 residues. Trimming left V 5 bases short and J 4 bases short, with 14 bases between. The germline gives CDR1 SGHAT, CDR2 FQDESV (reference sequence). Data came from immunoSEQ multiplex PCR; TCRdb stores just in-frame clones and leaves some out. The sample shows around 720,000 clones, 60% to 75% of them seen only once. The chain combines TRBV11-1 with TRBJ1-1; D remains unclear. Input material: memory CD4+ T cells sorted from blood. This sample's subset: CD45RA-negative fraction. This clonotype originated in a woman in her 30s in good health. CDR3 sequence (DNA): TGTGCCAGCAGCCCCCGGCTCGGAGTCACTGAAGCTTTCTTT. Protein product: CASSPRLGVTEAFF. Drawing the rest from reference TRBV11-1 and TRBJ1-1, the complete variable domain is EAEVAQSPRYKITEKSQAVAFWCDPISGHATLYWYRQILGQGPELLVQFQDESVVDDSQLPKDRFSAERLKGVDSTLKIQPAELGDSAMYLCASSPRLGVTEAFFGQGTRLTVV.